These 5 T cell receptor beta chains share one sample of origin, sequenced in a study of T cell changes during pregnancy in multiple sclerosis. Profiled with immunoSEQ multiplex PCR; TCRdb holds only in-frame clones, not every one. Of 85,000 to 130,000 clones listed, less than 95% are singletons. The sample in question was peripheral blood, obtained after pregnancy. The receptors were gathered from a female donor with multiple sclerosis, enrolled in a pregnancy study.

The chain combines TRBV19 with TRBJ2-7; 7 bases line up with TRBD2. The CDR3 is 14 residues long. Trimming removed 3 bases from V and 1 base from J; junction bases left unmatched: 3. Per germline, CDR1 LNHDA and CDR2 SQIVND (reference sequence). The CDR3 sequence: CASSMTGGSYEQYF. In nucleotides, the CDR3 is TGTGCCAGTAGTATGACGGGAGGTTCCTACGAGCAGTACTTC.

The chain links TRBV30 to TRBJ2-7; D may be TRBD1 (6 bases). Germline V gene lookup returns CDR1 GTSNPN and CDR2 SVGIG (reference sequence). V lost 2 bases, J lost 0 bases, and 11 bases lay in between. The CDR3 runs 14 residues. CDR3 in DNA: TGTGCCTGGAGTACGGGACACAACTCCTACGAGCAGTACTTC. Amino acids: CAWSTGHNSYEQYF.

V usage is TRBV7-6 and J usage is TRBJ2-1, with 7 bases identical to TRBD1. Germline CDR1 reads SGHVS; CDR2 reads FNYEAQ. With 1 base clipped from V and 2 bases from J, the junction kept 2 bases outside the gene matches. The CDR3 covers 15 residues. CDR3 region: CASSLGGGPYNEQFF. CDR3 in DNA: TGTGCCAGCAGCTTAGGAGGGGGCCCCTACAATGAGCAGTTCTTC.

This CDR3 reads CASNGGVGTEAFF. CDR3 bases: TGTGCCAGCAACGGGGGGGTAGGCACTGAAGCTTTCTTT. The chain has TRBV6-1 and TRBJ1-1; D is perhaps TRBD1 (5 bases). V lost 7 bases and J 4 bases, leaving 13 bases between the germline ends. Germline-derived CDR1 and CDR2 are MNHNS and SASEGT. The CDR3 totals 13 residues.

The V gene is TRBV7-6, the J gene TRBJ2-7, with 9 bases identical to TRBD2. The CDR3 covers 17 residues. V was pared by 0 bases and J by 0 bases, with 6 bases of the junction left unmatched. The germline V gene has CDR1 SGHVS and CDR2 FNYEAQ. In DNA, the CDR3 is TGTGCCAGCAGCTTAGCGCCAGCGACTAGCGGCTCCTACGAGCAGTACTTC. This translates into CASSLAPATSGSYEQYF.